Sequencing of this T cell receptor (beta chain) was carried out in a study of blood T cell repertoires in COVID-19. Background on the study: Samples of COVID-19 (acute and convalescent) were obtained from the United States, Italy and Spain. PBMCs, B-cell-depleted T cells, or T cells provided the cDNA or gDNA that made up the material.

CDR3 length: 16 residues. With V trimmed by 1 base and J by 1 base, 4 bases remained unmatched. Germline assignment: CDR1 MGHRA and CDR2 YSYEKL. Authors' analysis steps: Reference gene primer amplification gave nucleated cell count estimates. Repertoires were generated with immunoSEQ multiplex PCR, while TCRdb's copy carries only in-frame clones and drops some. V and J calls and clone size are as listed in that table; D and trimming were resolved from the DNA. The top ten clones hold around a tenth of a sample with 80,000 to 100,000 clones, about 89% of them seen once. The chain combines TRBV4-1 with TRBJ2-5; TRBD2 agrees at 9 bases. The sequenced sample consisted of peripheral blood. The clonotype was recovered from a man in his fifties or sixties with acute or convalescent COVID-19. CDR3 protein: CASSQVASGAQETQYF. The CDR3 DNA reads TGCGCCAGCAGCCAAGTGGCTAGCGGGGCCCAAGAGACCCAGTACTTC.